The source of this T cell receptor beta chain is a study of T cell repertoires in cytomegalovirus infection. The wider study: From public TCR beta signatures came an indication of both CMV infection and matching HLA type.

Note on this clonotype: Its target is not known.

Study conclusions and caveats: Using cumulative public TCR beta family frequency, the authors identified those who carried CMV together with the relevant HLA. HLA-C-restricted TCR beta clonotypes specific for CMV led the ex vivo response.

Trimming shortened V by 5 bases and J by 7 bases, and 9 bases separated the two germline ends. This CDR3 region has 12 residues. TCRdb re-called the reads through MiXCR, storing one row per CDR3 protein. The sample holds 68,000 or so distinct CDR3 sequences, 22% seen once. The receptor was isolated from a human donor in good health (CMV status not recorded). Some clones in this sample may be carry-over from other donors' samples. V usage is TRBV12-3 or TRBV12-4 and J usage is TRBJ2-1; the D is unclear. Source material: PBMCs, sequenced either directly or after in vitro stimulation (not recorded which). The CDR3 region is CASSPQRNEQFF. The CDR3 coding sequence is TGTGCCAGCAGTCCGCAGAGAAATGAGCAGTTCTTC.